This T cell receptor (beta chain) was recorded in a study of somatic mutations in cytotoxic T cells in rheumatoid arthritis. Profiled with immunoSEQ multiplex PCR; TCRdb holds only in-frame clones, not every one. The data show 7,000 to 9,500 clones, over 75% seen once. CDR3 length: 14 residues. In germline, CDR1 is SNHLY, CDR2 FYNNEI. V was cut by 5 bases and J by 0 bases, with 8 bases left in between. The sequencing input was CD8+ T cells sorted from blood. V usage is TRBV2 and J usage is TRBJ1-5, with D perhaps matching TRBD1 (6 bases). The clonotype originates from an adult with rheumatoid arthritis. The CDR3 DNA reads TGTGCCAGCAGTCGGACAGATAGCAATCAGCCCCAGCATTTT. Translating it yields CASSRTDSNQPQHF.